This entry concerns a single T cell receptor (beta chain). The PCR employed 60 Vbeta primers together with 13 Jbeta primers. The protocol was immunoSEQ multiplex PCR, while the TCRdb copy is restricted to in-frame clones and leaves out a portion. The sample carries 200,000 or so clones, 87% recorded once. This sample is drawn from a study of cytomegalovirus exposure and HLA in healthy donors. Looked up from germline, CDR1 is SEHNR and CDR2 is FQNEAQ (reference sequence). Germline trimming cut 5 bases from V and 3 bases from J; bases unmatched to any gene: 3. The CDR3 contains 14 residues. V usage is TRBV7-9 and J usage is TRBJ2-3; 9 bases fit TRBD1. Material for sequencing was PBMCs. This receptor was identified in a girl under three years old in good health and CMV-seronegative. CDR3 in DNA: TGTGCCAGCAGCCCGACAGGGGGAACAGATACGCAGTATTTT. Residues: CASSPTGGTDTQYF.